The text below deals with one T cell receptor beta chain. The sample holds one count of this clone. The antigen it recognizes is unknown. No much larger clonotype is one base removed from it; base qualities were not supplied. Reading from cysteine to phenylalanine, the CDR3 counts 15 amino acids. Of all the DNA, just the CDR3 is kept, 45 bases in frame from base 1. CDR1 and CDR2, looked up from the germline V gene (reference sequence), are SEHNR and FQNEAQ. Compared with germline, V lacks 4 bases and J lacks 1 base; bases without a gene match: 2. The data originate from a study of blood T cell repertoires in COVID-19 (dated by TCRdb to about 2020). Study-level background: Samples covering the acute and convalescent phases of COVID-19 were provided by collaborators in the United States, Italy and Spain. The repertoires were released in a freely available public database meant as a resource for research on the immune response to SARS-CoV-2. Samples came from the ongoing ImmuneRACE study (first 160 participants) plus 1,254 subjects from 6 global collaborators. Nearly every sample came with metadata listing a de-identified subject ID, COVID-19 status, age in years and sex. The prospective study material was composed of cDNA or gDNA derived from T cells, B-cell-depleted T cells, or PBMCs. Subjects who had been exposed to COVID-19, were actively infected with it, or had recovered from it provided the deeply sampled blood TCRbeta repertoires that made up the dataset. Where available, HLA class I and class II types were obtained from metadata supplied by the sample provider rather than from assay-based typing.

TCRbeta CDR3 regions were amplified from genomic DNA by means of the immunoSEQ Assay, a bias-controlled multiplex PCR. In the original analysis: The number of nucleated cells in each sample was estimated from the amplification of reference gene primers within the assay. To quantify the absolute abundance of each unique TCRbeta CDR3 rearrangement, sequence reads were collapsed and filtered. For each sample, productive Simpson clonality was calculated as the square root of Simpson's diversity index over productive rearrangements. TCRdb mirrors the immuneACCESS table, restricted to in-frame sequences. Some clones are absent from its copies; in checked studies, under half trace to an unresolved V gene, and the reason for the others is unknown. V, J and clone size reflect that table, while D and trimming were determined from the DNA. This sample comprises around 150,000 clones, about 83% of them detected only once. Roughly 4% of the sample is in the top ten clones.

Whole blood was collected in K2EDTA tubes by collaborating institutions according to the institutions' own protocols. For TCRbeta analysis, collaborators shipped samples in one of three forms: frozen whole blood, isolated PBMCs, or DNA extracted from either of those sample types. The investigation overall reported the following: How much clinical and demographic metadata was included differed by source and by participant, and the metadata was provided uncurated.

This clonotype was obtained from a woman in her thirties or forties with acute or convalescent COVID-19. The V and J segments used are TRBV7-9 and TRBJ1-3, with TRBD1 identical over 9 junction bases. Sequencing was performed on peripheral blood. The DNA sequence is TGTGCCAGCAGCTGGACAGGGGCATCTGGAAACACCATATATTTT. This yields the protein CASSWTGASGNTIYF.